The 24 T cell receptor beta chains below were found in one sample sequenced in a study of response to subunit inactivated influenza vaccine. TCRdb redid the calling of the RT-PCR reads with MiXCR, one entry per CDR3 protein. Here the sample spans hundreds of thousands of distinct CDR3 sequences, over 9.5% being singletons. The material was PBMCs from blood, obtained 40 to 50 days after vaccination. Receptors originate from a man in his forties or fifties who received an inactivated influenza vaccine.

About this clonotype: The CDR3 carries no conserved terminal phenylalanine or tryptophan, so it likely arises from a read error. Because the CDR3's place on the DNA is in doubt, the DNA is left out and the CDR3 is given as listed by TCRdb. The CDR3 loop is CLGRRGAVLRGAAG. This rearrangement joins TRBV22-1 to TRBJ2-2; the D call in the table, TRBD1, was not verified against the DNA. TRBV22-1 is flagged as a pseudogene. Counting both end residues, the CDR3 totals 14 amino acids.

The rearrangement joins TRBV7-8 to TRBJ1-1; D not certain. Germline V gene data show CDR1 as SGHVS and CDR2 as FQNEAQ. The CDR3 totals 13 residues. Trimming removed 0 bases from V and 5 bases from J, with 7 bases in between. The CDR3 DNA sequence: TGTGCCAGCAGCTTAGCCCGGATTACTGAAGCTTTCTTT. This sequence encodes CASSLARITEAFF. The entire variable domain, with the rest obtained from reference TRBV7-8 and TRBJ1-1, is as follows: GAGVSQSPRYKVAKRGQDVALRCDPISGHVSLFWYQQALGQGPEFLTYFQNEAQLDKSGLPSDRFFAERPEGSVSTLKIQRTQQEDSAVYLCASSLARITEAFFGQGTRLTVV.

This clonotype occurred many times. J is TRBJ2-1 and V is TRBV7-6, with TRBD2 matching 10 bases. Germline V gene sequence: CDR1 SGHVS, CDR2 FNYEAQ. CDR3 length: 18 residues. Trimming took 3 bases from V and 0 from J; bases not matched to a gene: 8. CDR3 DNA sequence: TGTGCCAGCAGCTTGTATAGCGGGGGGCCCTTCTCCTACAATGAGCAGTTCTTC. As protein: CASSLYSGGPFSYNEQFF.

The V call is TRBV2, the J call TRBJ2-3, with 9 bases matching TRBD1. After removal of 2 bases from V and 4 bases from J, the junction contained 7 bases not matched to a gene. Per the germline V gene, CDR1 is SNHLY and CDR2 is FYNNEI. This CDR3 is 16 amino acids long. The chain's CDR3 is CASSELSGQGPDTQYF. The CDR3 region has the DNA TGTGCCAGCAGTGAACTTTCGGGACAGGGCCCAGATACGCAGTATTTT.

The V and J genes are TRBV14 and TRBJ2-5; 7 nucleotides agree with TRBD1. The CDR3 runs 15 residues. The germline CDR1 and CDR2 sequences are SGHDN and FVKESK. Losses at the gene ends were 4 bases for V and 2 bases for J; bases not matched to a gene: 7. CDR3 DNA: TGTGCCAGCAGCCGCAACCTGGGACAGCAAGAGACCCAGTACTTC. Translated, it gives CASSRNLGQQETQYF.

This clonotype was counted ten times or more. This chain uses TRBV7-2 with TRBJ2-7; 8 nucleotides agree with TRBD2. After removal of 1 base from V and 3 bases from J, the junction contained 8 bases not matched to a gene. Germline CDR1 reads SGHTA; CDR2 reads FQGNSA. The CDR3 is 16 amino acids. The CDR3 bases are TGTGCCAGCAGCTTAGTAACTATCGGGAGGGACTACGAGCAGTACTTC. Translating it yields CASSLVTIGRDYEQYF.

The genes are TRBV6-1 and TRBJ2-1; tentatively, D is TRBD2 (7 bases). The CDR3 consists of 16 residues. V was shortened by 2 bases and J by 0 bases, with 11 bases between the two germline ends. Germline loops: CDR1 MNHNS, CDR2 SASEGT. CDR3 loop: CASSERGGNSYNEQFF. CDR3 DNA: TGTGCCAGCAGTGAAAGGGGGGGGAACTCCTACAATGAGCAGTTCTTC.

The chain couples TRBV4-1 to TRBJ1-6; D is unresolved. The V gene lost 3 bases and the J gene lost 8 bases, with 11 bases spanning the gap. CDR1 is MGHRA and CDR2 is YSYEKL in the germline V gene. The CDR3 is 14 amino acids. CDR3 region: CASSQVVSDSPLHF. CDR3 in DNA: TGCGCCAGCAGCCAGGTGGTCAGTGATTCACCCCTCCACTTT.

This clonotype was recorded a few times. The rearrangement links TRBV11-2 to TRBJ2-7; 11 nucleotides align to TRBD2. Trimming took 3 bases from V and 5 from J; bases not matched to a gene: 15. The CDR3 is 18 residues long. The germline V gene encodes CDR1 SGHAT and CDR2 FQNNGV. CDR3 nucleotides: TGTGCCAGCAGCTTGACGACTAGCGGGGCCTCCTTCAGGGACGAGCAGTACTTC. Its protein is CASSLTTSGASFRDEQYF.

The CDR3 region is CASSLNLPYEQYF. The CDR3 DNA follows: TGTGCCAGCAGTTTGAACCTTCCCTACGAGCAGTACTTC. V is TRBV12-3 or TRBV12-4 and J is TRBJ2-7, with no clear D. Trimming shortened V by 3 bases and J by 2 bases, and 8 bases separated the two germline ends. The CDR3 runs 13 residues.

The sample holds many counts of this clonotype. This rearrangement joins TRBV7-9 to TRBJ1-5; 10 nucleotides line up with TRBD1. The CDR3 runs to 16 residues. V lost 1 base and J lost 0; bases outside the gene matches: 0. The germline gives CDR1 SEHNR, CDR2 FQNEAQ (reference sequence). CDR3 coding DNA: TGTGCCAGCAGCTTAGGGACAGGGGGTAGCAATCAGCCCCAGCATTTT. Translating gives CASSLGTGGSNQPQHF.

This clonotype appeared a few times. The chain links TRBV7-2 to TRBJ1-6; tentative D call: TRBD1 (6 bases). V was shortened by 5 bases and J by 9 bases, with 17 bases between the two germline ends. Looked up from germline, CDR1 is SGHTA and CDR2 is FQGNSA. The CDR3 totals 15 residues. This CDR3 reads CASSLTHRDGSPLHF. The CDR3 DNA is TGTGCCAGCAGCCTAACGCACAGGGATGGTTCACCCCTCCACTTT.

Details on this clonotype: This may stem from a read error, because a much larger clone lies one nucleotide away. V gene TRBV29-1 combines with J gene TRBJ2-3, with TRBD2 matching 7 bases. The CDR3 extends over 14 amino acids. CDR1 is SQVTM and CDR2 is ANQGSEA in the germline V gene. CDR3 loop: CRVERGGSPDTQYF. The CDR3 DNA reads as TGCAGGGTTGAAAGGGGCGGGAGTCCAGATACGCAGTATTTT.

CDR3 residues: CASSFFPGDYEQYF. The CDR3 region has the DNA TGTGCCAGCAGCTTTTTCCCAGGGGACTACGAGCAGTACTTC. This sequence joins TRBV5-5 and TRBJ2-7; D may be TRBD1 (6 bases). The CDR3 length is 14 residues. Trimming removed 2 bases at V and 3 bases at J, with 12 bases between. Germline V gene lookup returns CDR1 SGHKS and CDR2 YYEKEE (reference sequence).

This clonotype appeared a few times. The chain couples TRBV5-1 to TRBJ2-7, with D possibly being TRBD1 (6 bases). CDR3 length: 12 residues. Trimming shortened V by 4 bases and J by 7 bases, and 12 bases separated the two germline ends. Per the germline V gene, CDR1 is SGHRS and CDR2 is YFSETQ. DNA for the CDR3: TGCGCCAGCAGCCCTACTAGGGGGGAGCAGTACTTC. It is translated as CASSPTRGEQYF.

This clonotype has only a few counts. The rearrangement joins TRBV6-1 to TRBJ2-3; TRBD1 matches 8 bases. The junction had 3 bases not matched to a gene; V was cut back by 4 bases and J by 6 bases. The CDR3 consists of 13 residues. Germline CDR1 and CDR2: MNHNS and SASEGT. CDR3 amino acids: CASSAGGRDTQYF. DNA of the CDR3: TGTGCCAGCAGTGCAGGGGGCAGGGATACGCAGTATTTT.

This clonotype came up many times. The chain uses TRBV5-1 and TRBJ2-7; TRBD1 might be the D (5 bases). Germline V gene lookup returns CDR1 SGHRS and CDR2 YFSETQ. Trimming cost V 6 bases and J 0 bases, with 13 bases left between them. This CDR3 spans 14 amino acids. The CDR3 DNA reads TGCGCCAGCACCCCGACAGAAGTCTCCTACGAGCAGTACTTC. Encoded protein: CASTPTEVSYEQYF.

V gene TRBV5-1 combines with J gene TRBJ2-5; 9 nucleotides agree with TRBD2. V was clipped by 3 bases and J by 4 bases; unmatched bases: 16. The CDR3 has 18 residues. CDR1 SGHRS and CDR2 YFSETQ come from the germline V gene. The CDR3 loop reads CASSSRQSPGLAGETQYF. CDR3 bases: TGCGCCAGCAGCTCCCGACAGTCTCCGGGACTAGCCGGAGAGACCCAGTACTTC.

This clonotype was found a few times. The chain is built from TRBV5-5 and TRBJ2-7; a weak D match, TRBD2 (6 bases). Germline CDR1 and CDR2: SGHKS and YYEKEE (reference sequence). Trimming took 4 bases from V and 2 from J, leaving 13 bases between them. CDR3 length: 14 residues. CDR3 region: CASSLGRETYEQYF. CDR3 DNA: TGTGCCAGCAGCCTGGGGCGGGAAACCTACGAGCAGTACTTC.

This clonotype was found once. V is TRBV28 and J is TRBJ2-2, with 7 bases identical to TRBD1. The CDR3 runs 17 residues. J lost 0 bases, V lost 5 bases, and 9 bases had no gene match. Germline loops: CDR1 MDHEN, CDR2 SYDVKM. The CDR3 region is CASSVPGQSANTGELFF. The CDR3 nucleotides read TGTGCCAGCAGTGTACCGGGACAGAGCGCGAACACCGGGGAGCTGTTTTTT.

This clonotype occurred a few times. The chain recombines TRBV27 with TRBJ2-3, with D tentatively TRBD1 (6 bases). From germline, CDR1 is MNHEY and CDR2 SMNVEV (reference sequence). The CDR3 runs 14 residues. V was pared by 1 base and J by 4 bases, with 9 bases between. CDR3: CASSLLGAPDTQYF. CDR3 sequence (DNA): TGTGCCAGCAGTTTATTGGGGGCACCAGATACGCAGTATTTT.

This clonotype has a count of ten or more. The chain combines TRBV10-3 with TRBJ2-1; TRBD2 agrees at 13 bases. V lost 6 bases and J lost 3; bases outside the gene matches: 2. The CDR3 covers 15 residues. Germline V lookup: CDR1 ENHRY, CDR2 SYGVKD. The CDR3 DNA is TGTGCCATCAGCAGGACTAGCGGGGGCTACAATGAGCAGTTCTTC. Translating gives CAISRTSGGYNEQFF.

This chain links TRBV28 with TRBJ1-3, with D possibly TRBD1 on 5 matching bases. The V end was cut by 4 bases, the J end by 0 bases, with 19 bases between. Germline values: CDR1 MDHEN, CDR2 SYDVKM. The CDR3 consists of 18 residues. The CDR3 here is CASSSFLLTASSGNTIYF. The DNA for the CDR3 is TGTGCCAGCAGTTCCTTCCTCCTGACAGCGAGCTCTGGAAACACCATATATTTT.

This clonotype has a handful of counts. CDR3 DNA sequence: TGTGCCAGCAGTTCCGGGGTCGGATCGTCCTACGAGCAGTACTTC. It encodes CASSSGVGSSYEQYF. The chain couples TRBV28 to TRBJ2-7; D perhaps matches TRBD2 (5 bases). CDR3 length: 15 amino acids. V lost 4 bases and J 1 base, leaving 14 bases between the germline ends. Germline V CDR1 and CDR2: MDHEN, SYDVKM.